Listed here are 18 T cell receptor beta chains from one sample, sequenced in a study of blood T cell repertoires in COVID-19. Some clones are missing from TCRdb's copy, which holds only in-frame ones; the method was immunoSEQ multiplex PCR. The sample has some 80,000 clones; 70% to 80% are singletons. The sample consisted of peripheral blood. These receptors were taken from a woman of 80 years or more with active or convalescent COVID-19.

CDR3 nucleotides: TGTGCCAGCAGCTTACGGTCAGGGGGTCAAGAGACCCAGTACTTC. Amino acid sequence: CASSLRSGGQETQYF. The gene calls are TRBV7-9 and TRBJ2-5; 7 nucleotides line up with TRBD1. Germline V CDR1 and CDR2: SEHNR, FQNEAQ (reference sequence). J lost 2 bases, V lost 2 bases, and 5 bases had no gene match. The CDR3 totals 15 residues.

The rearrangement joins TRBV5-8 to TRBJ2-7; TRBD2 aligns across 8 bases. The V gene's germline CDR1 is SGHTS and CDR2 YDEGEE. This CDR3 is 15 amino acids long. V gave up 7 bases and J gave up 7 bases; unmatched junction bases: 16. Here the CDR3 reads CASPPRAGAHSEQYF. CDR3 coding DNA: TGTGCCAGCCCCCCGCGAGCGGGAGCTCACTCAGAGCAGTACTTC.

The gene calls are TRBV27 and TRBJ1-4; unclear D gene. V dropped 8 bases and J dropped 8 bases, with 21 bases sitting between them. CDR1 and CDR2 from the germline V gene are MNHEY and SMNVEV (reference sequence). This CDR3 is built from 15 residues. The CDR3 region is CASPRRFVVWEKLFF. CDR3 nucleotide sequence: TGTGCCAGCCCAAGGAGGTTTGTGGTTTGGGAAAAACTGTTTTTT.

The genes are TRBV7-9 and TRBJ2-7; TRBD2 aligns across 9 bases. This CDR3 has 13 residues. After removal of 4 bases from V and 7 bases from J, the junction contained 5 bases not matched to a gene. Germline V gene data show CDR1 as SEHNR and CDR2 as FQNEAQ (reference sequence). The CDR3 DNA is TGTGCCAGCAGCTCGACTAGCGGAAGGGAGCAGTACTTC. The encoded protein is CASSSTSGREQYF. Full variable domain (outside the CDR3, taken from reference TRBV7-9 and TRBJ2-7): DTGVSQNPRHKITKRGQNVTFRCDPISEHNRLYWYRQTLGQGPEFLTYFQNEAQLEKSRLLSDRFSAERPKGSFSTLEIQRTEQGDSAMYLCASSSTSGREQYFGPGTRLTVT.

The chain combines TRBV6-5 with TRBJ1-3, with TRBD1 matching over 7 bases. Looked up from germline, CDR1 is MNHEY and CDR2 is SVGAGI. The CDR3 loop spans 15 amino acids. The V gene end was trimmed by 4 bases and the J gene end by 2 bases; junction bases not matched to a gene: 5. The CDR3 loop is CASSSTGSPGNTIYF. In DNA, the CDR3 is TGTGCCAGCAGTTCGACAGGGTCCCCTGGAAACACCATATATTTT.

For the CDR3, the DNA is TGTGCCAGCAGCTCCGGACTGGCCGGAAGCACAGATACGCAGTATTTT. Its protein product is CASSSGLAGSTDTQYF. The rearrangement links TRBV3-1 (or the pseudogene TRBV3-2) to TRBJ2-3; TRBD2 might be the D (5 bases). The CDR3 runs 16 residues. Germline V gene lookup returns CDR1 LGHDT and CDR2 YNNKEL (reference sequence). V shed 5 bases and J shed 0 bases, with 15 bases lying between them.

The V gene is TRBV7-2, the J gene TRBJ2-1; weak D call: TRBD1 (6 bases). V lost 5 bases and J 8 bases, leaving 25 bases between the germline ends. The germline V gene has CDR1 SGHTA and CDR2 FQGNSA. This CDR3 region has 17 residues. DNA of the CDR3: TGTGCCAGCAGCACATACAGGGAGTTCTTCCGAGCCGATGAGCAGTTCTTC. Its translation: CASSTYREFFRADEQFF.

This chain links TRBV12-5 with TRBJ2-1; 7 bases are shared with TRBD2. The V gene end was trimmed by 1 base and the J gene end by 5 bases; junction bases not matched to a gene: 8. The germline gives CDR1 LGHNT, CDR2 FRNRAP. The CDR3 has 16 amino acids. The CDR3: CASGLGSWGGNNEQFF. CDR3 DNA sequence: TGTGCTAGTGGTTTGGGGTCTTGGGGGGGAAACAATGAGCAGTTCTTC. Together with reference TRBV12-5 and TRBJ2-1, the CDR3 gives the full variable domain: DARVTQTPRHKVTEMGQEVTMRCQPILGHNTVFWYRQTMMQGLELLAYFRNRAPLDDSGMPKDRFSAEMPDATLATLKIQPSEPRDSAVYFCASGLGSWGGNNEQFFGPGTRLTVL.

V gene TRBV5-1 combines with J gene TRBJ2-7; 7 bases line up with TRBD2. Germline-derived CDR1 and CDR2 are SGHRS and YFSETQ. The V and J ends lost 1 base and 9 bases, in that order; junction bases with no gene match: 7. This CDR3 comprises 13 residues. The DNA of the CDR3 is TGCGCCAGCAGCTTGAGTGCGGGGGTGGGGCAGTACTTC. Translating gives CASSLSAGVGQYF.

In its sample, this clone was seen a few times. The chain is built from TRBV7-8 and TRBJ2-1; 8 bases fit TRBD2. Germline-derived CDR1 and CDR2 are SGHVS and FQNEAQ. V was pared by 5 bases and J by 4 bases, with 31 bases of the junction left unmatched. The CDR3 has 23 residues. The CDR3 loop reads CASSPGLAIRDRLPPIDYNEQFF. The CDR3 DNA follows: TGTGCCAGCAGCCCCGGACTAGCTATAAGGGATCGGCTTCCACCCATAGATTACAATGAGCAGTTCTTC.

The chain recombines TRBV25-1 with TRBJ1-5, with TRBD1 as a possible D gene (5 bases). The germline V and J ends were trimmed by 2 bases and 3 bases, with 8 bases remaining between them. The CDR3 extends over 14 amino acids. Germline V gene data show CDR1 as MGHDK and CDR2 as SYGVNS. Here the CDR3 reads CASSETGYNQPQHF. The CDR3 DNA reads as TGTGCCAGCAGTGAAACAGGCTACAATCAGCCCCAGCATTTT.

The chain joins TRBV18 to TRBJ1-6, with 10 bases identical to TRBD1. The CDR3 is made up of 17 amino acids. Looked up from germline, CDR1 is KGHSH and CDR2 is LQKENI. J was trimmed by 10 bases and V by 3 bases; bases with no gene match: 12. CDR3 bases: TGTGCCAGCTCACCCTCAGCCGGGACAGGGGCCGGATCACCCCTCCACTTT. It codes for CASSPSAGTGAGSPLHF.

The chain recombines TRBV5-5 with TRBJ1-3; D unresolved. Per the germline V gene, CDR1 is SGHKS and CDR2 is YYEKEE (reference sequence). This CDR3 is 15 amino acids long. Trimming removed 1 base at V and 0 bases at J, with 8 bases between. CDR3 residues: CASSLLPDSGNTIYF. The CDR3, as DNA: TGTGCCAGCAGCTTGCTCCCAGACTCTGGAAACACCATATATTTT. The full variable domain, in which reference TRBV5-5 and TRBJ1-3 provide the parts outside the CDR3, is DAGVTQSPTHLIKTRGQQVTLRCSPISGHKSVSWYQQVLGQGPQFIFQYYEKEERGRGNFPDRFSARQFPNYSSELNVNALLLGDSALYLCASSLLPDSGNTIYFGEGSWLTVV.

Written as DNA, the CDR3 is TGTGCCAGCAGCCACCGGGACAGGGCTGGTGAAGCTTTCTTT. Encoded protein: CASSHRDRAGEAFF. The chain has TRBV3-1 (or the pseudogene TRBV3-2) and TRBJ1-1, with 9 bases fitting TRBD1. Trimming removed 3 bases from V and 7 bases from J; junction bases left unmatched: 6. Germline V gives CDR1 LGHDT, CDR2 YNNKEL (reference sequence). The CDR3 has 14 residues.

This clone came up a few times. The rearrangement uses TRBV11-2 and TRBJ1-1, with a weak D call TRBD1 (6 bases). Germline V CDR1 and CDR2: SGHAT, FQNNGV. This CDR3 region has 15 residues. V was pared by 1 base and J by 8 bases, with 17 bases between. CDR3 in amino acids: CASSLASTGFLEAFF. CDR3 sequence (DNA): TGTGCCAGCAGCTTAGCGTCTACAGGGTTTTTAGAAGCTTTCTTT.

The chain has TRBV20-1 and TRBJ2-4; tentatively, D is TRBD2 (5 bases). The CDR3 has 11 amino acids. V lost 5 bases and J 13 bases, leaving 15 bases between the germline ends. Germline V gene sequence: CDR1 DFQATT, CDR2 SNEGSKA (reference sequence). This CDR3 reads CSAWGVTGQYF. Here the CDR3 DNA reads TGCAGTGCTTGGGGTGTGACGGGGCAGTACTTC.

This chain uses TRBV28 with TRBJ2-3; D is possibly TRBD1 (6 bases). Germline V gives CDR1 MDHEN, CDR2 SYDVKM. Trimming took 2 bases from V and 8 from J, leaving 26 bases between them. There are 18 residues in the CDR3. The CDR3 sequence: CASSLLTPGHGGAATQYF. In DNA, the CDR3 is TGTGCCAGCAGTTTACTTACCCCGGGACACGGTGGGGCGGCTACGCAGTATTTT.

The rearrangement joins TRBV9 to TRBJ1-2, with TRBD1 as a possible D gene (5 bases). Germline V gives CDR1 SGDLS, CDR2 YYNGEE. Trimming removed 0 bases at V and 6 bases at J, with 12 bases between. The CDR3 covers 14 residues. The CDR3 coding sequence is TGTGCCAGCAGCGTAGAGACAGCAAGTCATGGCTACACCTTC. This translates into CASSVETASHGYTF.